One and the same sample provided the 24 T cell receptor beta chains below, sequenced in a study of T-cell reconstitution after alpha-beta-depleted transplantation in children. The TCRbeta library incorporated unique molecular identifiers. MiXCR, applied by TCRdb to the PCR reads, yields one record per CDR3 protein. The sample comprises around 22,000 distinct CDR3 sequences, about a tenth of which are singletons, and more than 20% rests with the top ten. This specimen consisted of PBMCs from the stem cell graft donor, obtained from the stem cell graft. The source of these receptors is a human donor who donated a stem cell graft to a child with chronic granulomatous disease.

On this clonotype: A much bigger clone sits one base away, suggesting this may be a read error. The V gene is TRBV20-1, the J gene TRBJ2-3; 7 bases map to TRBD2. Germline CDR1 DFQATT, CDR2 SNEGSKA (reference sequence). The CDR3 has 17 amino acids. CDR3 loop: CCARIWEGETNTDTQYF. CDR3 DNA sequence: TGCTGTGCTAGAATTTGGGAGGGAGAGACGAACACAGATACGCAGTATTTT.

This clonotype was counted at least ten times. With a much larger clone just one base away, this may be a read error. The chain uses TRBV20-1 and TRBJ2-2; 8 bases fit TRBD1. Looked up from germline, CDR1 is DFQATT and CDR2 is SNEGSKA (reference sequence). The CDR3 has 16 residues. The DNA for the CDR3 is TGCTGTGCTCACCGACAGGGGTACGTCGGGTCCGGGGAGCTGTTTTTT. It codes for CCAHRQGYVGSGELFF.

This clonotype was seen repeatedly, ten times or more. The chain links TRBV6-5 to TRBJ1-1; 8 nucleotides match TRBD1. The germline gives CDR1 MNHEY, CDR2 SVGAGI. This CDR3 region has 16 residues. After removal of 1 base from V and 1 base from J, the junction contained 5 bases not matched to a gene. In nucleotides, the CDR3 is TGTGCCAGCAGTTACTACCGGACAGGGAAGAACACTGAAGCTTTCTTT. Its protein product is CASSYYRTGKNTEAFF.

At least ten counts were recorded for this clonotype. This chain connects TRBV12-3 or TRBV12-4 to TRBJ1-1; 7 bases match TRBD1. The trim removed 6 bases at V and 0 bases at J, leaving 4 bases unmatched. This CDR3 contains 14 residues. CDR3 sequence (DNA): TGTGCCAGCAGCACCGGGACAGTGAACACTGAAGCTTTCTTT. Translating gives CASSTGTVNTEAFF.

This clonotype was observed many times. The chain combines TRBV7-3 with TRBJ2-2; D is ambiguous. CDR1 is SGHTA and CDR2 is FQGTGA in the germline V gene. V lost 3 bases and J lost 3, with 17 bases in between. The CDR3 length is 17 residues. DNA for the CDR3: TGTGCCAGCAGCTTCGGACCCCCTGGACCGTACACCGGGGAGCTGTTTTTT. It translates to CASSFGPPGPYTGELFF.

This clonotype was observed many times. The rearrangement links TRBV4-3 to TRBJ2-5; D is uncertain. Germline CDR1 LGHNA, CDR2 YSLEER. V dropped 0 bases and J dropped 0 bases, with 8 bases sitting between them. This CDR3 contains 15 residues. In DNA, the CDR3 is TGCGCCAGCAGCCAAGATCTGGGGAACCAAGAGACCCAGTACTTC. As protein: CASSQDLGNQETQYF.

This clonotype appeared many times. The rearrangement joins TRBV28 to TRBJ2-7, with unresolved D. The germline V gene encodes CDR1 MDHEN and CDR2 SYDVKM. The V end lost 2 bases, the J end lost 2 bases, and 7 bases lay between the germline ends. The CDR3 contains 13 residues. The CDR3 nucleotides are TGTGCCAGCAGTTTAAACCCACCCTACGAGCAGTACTTC. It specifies CASSLNPPYEQYF.

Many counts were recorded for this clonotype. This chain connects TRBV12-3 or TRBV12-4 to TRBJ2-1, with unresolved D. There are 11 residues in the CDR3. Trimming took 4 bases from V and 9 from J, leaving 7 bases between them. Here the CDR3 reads CASSSTTEQFF. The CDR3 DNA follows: TGTGCCAGCAGTTCGACCACTGAGCAGTTCTTC.

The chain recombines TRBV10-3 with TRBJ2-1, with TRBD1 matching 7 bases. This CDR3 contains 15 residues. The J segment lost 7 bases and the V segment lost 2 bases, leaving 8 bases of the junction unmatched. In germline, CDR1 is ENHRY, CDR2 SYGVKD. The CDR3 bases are TGTGCCATCAGTGAGATGGGGGACAGCGGTAATGAGCAGTTCTTC. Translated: CAISEMGDSGNEQFF.

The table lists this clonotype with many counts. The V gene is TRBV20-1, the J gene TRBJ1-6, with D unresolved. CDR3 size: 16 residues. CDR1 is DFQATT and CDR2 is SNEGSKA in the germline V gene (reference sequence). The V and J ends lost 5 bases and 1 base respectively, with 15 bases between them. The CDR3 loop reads CSAQSSLGSYNSPLHF. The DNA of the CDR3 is TGCAGTGCTCAATCCTCCTTGGGATCCTATAATTCACCCCTCCACTTT.

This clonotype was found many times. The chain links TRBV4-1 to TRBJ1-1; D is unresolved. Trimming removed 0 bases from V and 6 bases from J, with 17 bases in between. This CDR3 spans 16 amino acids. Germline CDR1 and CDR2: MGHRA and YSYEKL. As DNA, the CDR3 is TGCGCCAGCAGCCAAGATCCAGGACGCCTAGCCCCTGAAGCTTTCTTT. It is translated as CASSQDPGRLAPEAFF.

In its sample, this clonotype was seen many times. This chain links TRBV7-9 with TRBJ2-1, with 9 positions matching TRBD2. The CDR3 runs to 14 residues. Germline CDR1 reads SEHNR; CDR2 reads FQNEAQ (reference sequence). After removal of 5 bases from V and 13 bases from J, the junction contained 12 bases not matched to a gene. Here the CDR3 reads CASSLEGTSPGQFF. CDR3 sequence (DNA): TGTGCCAGCAGCCTAGAGGGGACTAGCCCCGGCCAGTTCTTC.

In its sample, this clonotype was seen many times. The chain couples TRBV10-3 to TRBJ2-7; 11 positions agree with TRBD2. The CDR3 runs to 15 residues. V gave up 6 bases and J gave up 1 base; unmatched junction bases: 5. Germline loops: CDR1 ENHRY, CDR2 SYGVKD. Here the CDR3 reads CAIRATSGNSYEQYF. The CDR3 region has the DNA TGTGCCATCAGGGCGACTAGCGGGAATTCCTACGAGCAGTACTTC.

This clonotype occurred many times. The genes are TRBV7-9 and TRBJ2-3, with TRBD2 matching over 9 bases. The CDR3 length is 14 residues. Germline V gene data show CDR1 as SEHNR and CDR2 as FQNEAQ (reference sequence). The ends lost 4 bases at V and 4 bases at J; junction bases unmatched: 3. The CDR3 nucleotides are TGTGCCAGCAGCTCGGGACTAGCTGCAGATACGCAGTATTTT. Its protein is CASSSGLAADTQYF.

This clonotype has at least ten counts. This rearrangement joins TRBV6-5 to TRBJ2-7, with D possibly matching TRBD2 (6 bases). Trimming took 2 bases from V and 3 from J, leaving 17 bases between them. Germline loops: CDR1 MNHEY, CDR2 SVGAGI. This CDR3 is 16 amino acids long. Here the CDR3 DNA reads TGTGCCAGCAGTTACGGTAGGATGGGGGGTAACTACGAGCAGTACTTC. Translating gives CASSYGRMGGNYEQYF.

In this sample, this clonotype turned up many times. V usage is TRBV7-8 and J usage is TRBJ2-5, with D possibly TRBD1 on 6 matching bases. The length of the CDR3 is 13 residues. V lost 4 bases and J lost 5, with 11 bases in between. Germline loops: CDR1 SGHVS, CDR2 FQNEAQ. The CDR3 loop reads CASSSRGRETQYF. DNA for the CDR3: TGTGCCAGCAGCTCCAGGGGCCGGGAGACCCAGTACTTC. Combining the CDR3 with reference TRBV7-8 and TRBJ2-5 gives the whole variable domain GAGVSQSPRYKVAKRGQDVALRCDPISGHVSLFWYQQALGQGPEFLTYFQNEAQLDKSGLPSDRFFAERPEGSVSTLKIQRTQQEDSAVYLCASSSRGRETQYFGPGTRLLVL.

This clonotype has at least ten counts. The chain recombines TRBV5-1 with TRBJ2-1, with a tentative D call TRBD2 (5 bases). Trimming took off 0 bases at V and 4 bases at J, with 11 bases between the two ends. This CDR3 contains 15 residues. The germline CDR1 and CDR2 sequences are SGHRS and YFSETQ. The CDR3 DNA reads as TGCGCCAGCAGCTTGGAAGGGAGTTATTACAATGAGCAGTTCTTC. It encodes CASSLEGSYYNEQFF.

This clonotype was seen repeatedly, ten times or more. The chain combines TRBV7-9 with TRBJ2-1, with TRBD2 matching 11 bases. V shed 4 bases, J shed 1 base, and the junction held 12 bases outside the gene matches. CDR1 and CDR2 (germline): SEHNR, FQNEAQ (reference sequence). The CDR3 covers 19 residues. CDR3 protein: CASSSPLSGGGTSYNEQFF. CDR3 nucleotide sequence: TGTGCCAGCAGCTCCCCCCTTAGCGGGGGGGGAACTTCCTACAATGAGCAGTTCTTC.

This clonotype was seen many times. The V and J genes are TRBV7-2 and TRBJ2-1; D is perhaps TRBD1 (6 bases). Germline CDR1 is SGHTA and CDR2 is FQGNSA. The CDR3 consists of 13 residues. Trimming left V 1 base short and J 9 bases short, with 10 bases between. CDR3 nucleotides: TGTGCCAGCAGCTTAGTTGAGGGGGTTGAGCAGTTCTTC. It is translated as CASSLVEGVEQFF.

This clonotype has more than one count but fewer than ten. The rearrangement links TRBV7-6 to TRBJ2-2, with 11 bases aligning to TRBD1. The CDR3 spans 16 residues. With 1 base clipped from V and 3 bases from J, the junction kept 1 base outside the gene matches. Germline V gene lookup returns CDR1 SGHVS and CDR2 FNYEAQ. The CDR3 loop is CASSLGTGGYTGELFF. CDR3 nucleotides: TGTGCCAGCAGCTTAGGGACAGGGGGCTACACCGGGGAGCTGTTTTTT.

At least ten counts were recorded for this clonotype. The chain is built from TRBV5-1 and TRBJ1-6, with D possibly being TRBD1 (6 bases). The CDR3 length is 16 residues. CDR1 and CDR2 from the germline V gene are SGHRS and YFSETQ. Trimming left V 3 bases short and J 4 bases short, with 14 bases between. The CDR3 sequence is CASSYGGQGYNSPLHF. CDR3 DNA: TGCGCCAGCAGCTATGGCGGTCAGGGGTATAATTCACCCCTCCACTTT.

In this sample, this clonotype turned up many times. The CDR3 loop is CASRTGTDSNQPQHF. The CDR3 DNA follows: TGTGCCAGCAGAACCGGGACAGATAGCAATCAGCCCCAGCATTTT. The rearrangement links TRBV12-3 or TRBV12-4 to TRBJ1-5; 7 bases are a match to TRBD1. CDR3 length equals 15 residues. The V and J ends lost 6 bases and 0 bases, in that order; junction bases with no gene match: 5.

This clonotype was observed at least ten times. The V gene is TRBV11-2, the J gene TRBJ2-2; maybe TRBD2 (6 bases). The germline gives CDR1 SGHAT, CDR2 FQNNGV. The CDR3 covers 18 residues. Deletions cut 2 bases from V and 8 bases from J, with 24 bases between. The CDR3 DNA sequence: TGTGCCAGCAGCTTAAATTCCGGAGGGCCAAGTAAATTGGGGGAGCTGTTTTTT. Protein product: CASSLNSGGPSKLGELFF.

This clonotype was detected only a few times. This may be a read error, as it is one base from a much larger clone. The CDR3 here is CCATQRLAGVHTGELFF. The CDR3 nucleotides read TGCTGTGCTACCCAGAGGCTAGCGGGAGTTCACACCGGGGAGCTGTTTTTT. The rearrangement uses TRBV20-1 and TRBJ2-2; 10 positions agree with TRBD2. Per the germline V gene, CDR1 is DFQATT and CDR2 is SNEGSKA (reference sequence). CDR3 length: 17 residues.